The sample holds one count of the clone carrying this T cell receptor (beta chain). This entry is derived from a study of blood T cell repertoires in COVID-19. Study overall: From the United States, Italy and Spain came samples of acute and convalescent COVID-19.

Trimming left V 5 bases short and J 3 bases short, with 4 bases between. This CDR3 is built from 12 residues. Per the germline V gene, CDR1 is LNHDA and CDR2 is SQIVND (reference sequence). Symptom resolution, clearance, or two negative PCRs marked the recovered donors of Cohort 3. Authors' analysis steps: The assay estimated nucleated cells by amplifying reference gene primers. This table comes from immunoSEQ multiplex PCR, and its TCRdb copy is limited to in-frame clones, with some not included. V, J and clone size reflect that table, while D and trimming were determined from the DNA. Of about 320,000 clones listed, over 85% are singletons.

Sample: PBMCs or T cells enriched from blood (not recorded which). The TCR comes from a man aged 55 to 70 who had recovered from COVID-19. The rearrangement joins TRBV19 to TRBJ2-2; D is unresolved. The CDR3 is CASSGDTGELFF. The CDR3 DNA reads TGTGCCAGTAGTGGAGACACCGGGGAGCTGTTTTTT.